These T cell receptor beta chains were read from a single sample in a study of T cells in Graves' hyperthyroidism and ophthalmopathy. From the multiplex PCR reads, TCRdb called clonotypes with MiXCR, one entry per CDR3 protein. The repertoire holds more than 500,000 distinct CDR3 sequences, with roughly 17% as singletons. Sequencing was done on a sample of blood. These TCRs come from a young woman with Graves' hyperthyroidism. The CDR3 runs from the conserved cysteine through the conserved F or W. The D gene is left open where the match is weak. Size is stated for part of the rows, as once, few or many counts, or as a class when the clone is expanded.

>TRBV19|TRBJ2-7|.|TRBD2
TGTGCCAGTAGTAGAATCGAAGCGGGAGGCCACGAGCAGTACTTC
CASSRIEAGGHEQYF
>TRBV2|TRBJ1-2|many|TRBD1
TGTGCCAGCAGTGAAGGAGAGGGGGCGGATGGCTACACCTTC
CASSEGEGADGYTF
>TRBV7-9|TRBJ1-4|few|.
TGTGCCACTTCCCCACTCCGGGAAAAACTGTTTTTT
CATSPLREKLFF
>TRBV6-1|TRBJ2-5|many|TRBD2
TGTGCCAGCAGTAGACTAGCGGGAGGAACGGAGGAGACCCAGTACTTC
CASSRLAGGTEETQYF
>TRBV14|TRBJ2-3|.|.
TGTGCCAGCAGCCATGGGCAGGGCCCCCCAGATACGCAGTATTTT
CASSHGQGPPDTQYF
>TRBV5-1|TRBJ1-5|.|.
TGCGCCAGCAGCCTTCTCGGGCAGAATCAGCCCCAGCATTTT
CASSLLGQNQPQHF
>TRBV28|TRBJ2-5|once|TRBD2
TGTGCCAGCAGCTTAGATCGCGGGGGGGTTGGGGAGACCCAGTACTTC
CASSLDRGGVGETQYF
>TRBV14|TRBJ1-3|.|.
TGTGCCAGCAGCCAAGATCTAGGTCGGATCTCTGGAAACACCATATATTTT
CASSQDLGRISGNTIYF
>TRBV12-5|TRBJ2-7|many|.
TGTGCTAGTGGTTCGGATCGACTCGGCCCTAGGGGGGTATACGAGCAGTACTTC
CASGSDRLGPRGVYEQYF
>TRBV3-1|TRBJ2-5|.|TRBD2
TGTGCCAGCAGCCAAGGTCAGGTTGCGGGAGGGCCAGAGACCCAGTACTTC
CASSQGQVAGGPETQYF
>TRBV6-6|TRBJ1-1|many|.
TGTGCCAGCAGTTACGTAAGACCCCCGAACACTGAAGCTTTCTTT
CASSYVRPPNTEAFF
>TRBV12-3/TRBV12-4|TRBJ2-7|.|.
TGTGCCAGCACAGTCCCGAGCTCCTACGAGCAGTACTTC
CASTVPSSYEQYF
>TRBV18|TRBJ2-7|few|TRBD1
TGTGCCAGCTCAGGGGACAGGGGGCGCTACGAGCAGTACTTC
CASSGDRGRYEQYF
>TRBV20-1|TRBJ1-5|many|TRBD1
TGCAGTGCTATAGGGACAGGGTATCAGCCCCAGCATTTT
CSAIGTGYQPQHF
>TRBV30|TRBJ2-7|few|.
TGTGCCTGGAGTGGAACTGGAGCCTACGAGCAGTACTTC
CAWSGTGAYEQYF
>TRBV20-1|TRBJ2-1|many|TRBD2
TGCAGTGCTAGGAGTCCGCGGGAGGGCCTGAATGAGCAGTTCTTC
CSARSPREGLNEQFF
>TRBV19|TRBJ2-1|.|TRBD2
TGTGCCAGTAGTATAGCGGGAGGGGACAATGAGCAGTTCTTC
CASSIAGGDNEQFF
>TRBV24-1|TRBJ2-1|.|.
TGTGCCACCAGTGATTTGTTCGTACGAGGGGCCAATGAGCAGTTCTTC
CATSDLFVRGANEQFF
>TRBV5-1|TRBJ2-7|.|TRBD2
TGTGCCAGCAGCTTGGTAGCGGGATCTGGCGAGCAGTACTTC
CASSLVAGSGEQYF
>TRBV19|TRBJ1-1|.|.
TGTGCCAGTAGCCCCCTTAAACAGGATTACACTGAAGCTTTCTTT
CASSPLKQDYTEAFF
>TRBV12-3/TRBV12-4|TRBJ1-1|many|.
TGTGCCAGCAGTGGAGACAGGCATGCGGCTTTCTTT
CASSGDRHAAFF
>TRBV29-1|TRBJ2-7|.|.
TGCAGCGTTGGGTTGCGGGAACCCTACGAGCAGTACTTC
CSVGLREPYEQYF
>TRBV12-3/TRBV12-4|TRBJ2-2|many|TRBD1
TGTGCCAGCAGTCCACCCCGGACAGGGGACGGGGAGCTGTTTTTT
CASSPPRTGDGELFF
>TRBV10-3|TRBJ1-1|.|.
TGTGCCATCAGACCAACAGGGAGGGAGACTGAAGCTTTCTTT
CAIRPTGRETEAFF
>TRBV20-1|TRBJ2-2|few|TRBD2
TGCAGTGCTAGAGATAGCGGGAGGGACACCGGGGAGCTGTTTTTT
CSARDSGRDTGELFF
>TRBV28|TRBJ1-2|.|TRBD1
TGTGCCAGCAGTCCTCGGGACAGGGAGAAAGGTGGCTACACCTTC
CASSPRDREKGGYTF
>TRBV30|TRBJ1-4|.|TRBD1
TGTGCCTGGAGTGGACAGGGGAGTGAAAAACTGTTTTTT
CAWSGQGSEKLFF
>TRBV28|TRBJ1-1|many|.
TGTGCCAGCGGGCGCTGGACTGAAGCTTTCTTT
CASGRWTEAFF
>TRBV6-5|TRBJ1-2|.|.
TGTGCCAGCAGTTCGAGAGCCGGGGGGAACTATGGCTACACCTTC
CASSSRAGGNYGYTF
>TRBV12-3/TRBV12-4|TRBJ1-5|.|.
TGTGCCAGCAGACTGGGATTGAGCAATCAGCCCCAGCATTTT
CASRLGLSNQPQHF
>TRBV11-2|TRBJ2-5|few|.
TGTGCCAGCAGCTCATCCCAGAGGGCGAGAGAGACCCAGTACTTC
CASSSSQRARETQYF
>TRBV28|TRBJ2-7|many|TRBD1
TGTGCCAGCAGACCCGGTGGGACAGGGATGTACGAGCAGTACTTC
CASRPGGTGMYEQYF
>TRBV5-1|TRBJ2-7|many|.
TGCGCCAGCAGCTTTGGGGGAGTTAACTACGAGCAGTACTTC
CASSFGGVNYEQYF
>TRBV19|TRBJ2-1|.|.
TGTGCCAGTAGTACCTGGACTGCAAATGAGCAGTTCTTC
CASSTWTANEQFF
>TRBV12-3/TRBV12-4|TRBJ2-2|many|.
TGTGCCAGCAGTTTAGTGGCCCCGACGGTGGGCACCGGGGAGCTGTTTTTT
CASSLVAPTVGTGELFF